What follows are 20 T cell receptor beta chains derived from one specimen sequenced in a study of shared clonotypes between healthy human individuals. Selected positively for CCR7 and CD45RO-negative, naive CD8 cells excluded terminally differentiated effector memory CD45RA+ cells. Sequencing used immunoSEQ multiplex PCR; TCRdb keeps in-frame clones, though not all of them. This sample has almost 700,000 clones, with about 90% found just once. Specimen: naive CD8+ T cells sorted from blood. The receptors come from a man aged 25-45 years in good health.

The V call is TRBV28, the J call TRBJ2-1, with 7 nucleotides matching TRBD1. Germline values: CDR1 MDHEN, CDR2 SYDVKM. This CDR3 spans 14 amino acids. V trimming: 5 bases; J trimming: 4 bases; junction bases outside the gene matches: 5. This chain's CDR3 is CASSEGQLYNEQFF. The DNA for the CDR3 is TGTGCCAGCAGTGAGGGACAGCTATACAATGAGCAGTTCTTC.

The V gene is TRBV4-1, the J gene TRBJ2-7, with D unresolved. Germline CDR1 reads MGHRA; CDR2 reads YSYEKL. V lost 2 bases to trimming and J lost 0 bases, with 5 bases between them. The CDR3 contains 13 residues. The CDR3 loop reads CASSQSSSYEQYF. CDR3 DNA: TGCGCCAGCAGCCAATCGAGCTCCTACGAGCAGTACTTC.

The rearrangement uses TRBV7-2 and TRBJ2-7; 8 bases map to TRBD2. Trimming removed 1 base from V and 2 bases from J; junction bases left unmatched: 7. CDR1 is SGHTA and CDR2 is FQGNSA in the germline V gene. The CDR3 is 16 amino acids. Here the CDR3 reads CASSLDWVAGTYEQYF. DNA of the CDR3: TGTGCCAGCAGCTTAGATTGGGTAGCGGGAACCTACGAGCAGTACTTC.

The chain combines TRBV27 with TRBJ2-3; 9 bases align to TRBD2. CDR3 size: 15 residues. Per germline, CDR1 MNHEY and CDR2 SMNVEV (reference sequence). Losses at the gene ends were 6 bases for V and 3 bases for J; bases not matched to a gene: 7. This CDR3 is CASRAVAGATDTQYF. The CDR3 region has the DNA TGTGCCAGCAGGGCCGTAGCGGGAGCAACAGATACGCAGTATTTT.

Concerning this clone: The same CDR3 arises from other DNA sequences in this sample as well. The chain joins TRBV27 to TRBJ2-7, with 7 bases lining up with TRBD1. The CDR3 runs 13 residues. The germline V gene has CDR1 MNHEY and CDR2 SMNVEV (reference sequence). The junction had 6 bases not matched to a gene; V was cut back by 6 bases and J by 4 bases. The CDR3 spells CASSDRVVYEQYF. In DNA form, the CDR3 reads TGTGCCAGCAGCGACAGGGTAGTGTACGAGCAGTACTTC.

The CDR3 is CASRKGATEAFF. CDR3 coding DNA: TGTGCCAGTCGCAAGGGGGCCACTGAAGCTTTCTTT. The rearrangement joins TRBV6-1 to TRBJ1-1, with 7 nucleotides matching TRBD1. The CDR3 is 12 residues long. Germline V lookup: CDR1 MNHNS, CDR2 SASEGT. The ends lost 9 bases at V and 4 bases at J; junction bases unmatched: 5.

V usage is TRBV19 and J usage is TRBJ2-7; a weak D match, TRBD2 (6 bases). The CDR3 covers 15 residues. The germline V gene encodes CDR1 LNHDA and CDR2 SQIVND (reference sequence). The germline V and J ends were trimmed by 4 bases and 1 base, with 14 bases remaining between them. CDR3 DNA sequence: TGTGCCAGTAGTAGGTATAGCGGAATTTCCTACGAGCAGTACTTC. It translates to CASSRYSGISYEQYF.

The table lists this clone with a count of one. The rearrangement uses TRBV4-1 and TRBJ2-7; 7 bases map to TRBD1. The CDR3 is made up of 15 amino acids. V shed 1 base, J shed 4 bases, and the junction held 7 bases outside the gene matches. CDR1 and CDR2 from the germline V gene are MGHRA and YSYEKL. CDR3 region: CASSQVRGPGYEQYF. DNA for the CDR3: TGCGCCAGCAGCCAAGTGAGGGGGCCGGGTTACGAGCAGTACTTC.

This chain connects TRBV7-9 to TRBJ2-1; 10 bases match TRBD2. After removal of 5 bases from V and 3 bases from J, the junction contained 7 bases not matched to a gene. This CDR3 contains 16 residues. Per germline, CDR1 SEHNR and CDR2 FQNEAQ (reference sequence). CDR3 DNA: TGTGCCAGCAGCCCAGCTCTAGCGGGAGTCTACAATGAGCAGTTCTTC. As protein: CASSPALAGVYNEQFF.

The genes are TRBV27 and TRBJ2-1, with 11 bases matching TRBD1. The CDR3 has 16 amino acids. Germline CDR1 is MNHEY and CDR2 is SMNVEV (reference sequence). The V gene end was trimmed by 1 base and the J gene end by 9 bases; junction bases not matched to a gene: 8. The CDR3 loop reads CASSLLGTGGSGEQFF. The DNA of the CDR3 is TGTGCCAGCAGTTTATTAGGGACAGGGGGATCAGGTGAGCAGTTCTTC.

The chain recombines TRBV7-9 with TRBJ1-2; TRBD1 might be the D (6 bases). Germline V gene data show CDR1 as SEHNR and CDR2 as FQNEAQ (reference sequence). Trimming shortened V by 6 bases and J by 6 bases, and 14 bases separated the two germline ends. CDR3 length equals 13 residues. CDR3 bases: TGTGCCAGCAGTCAGGCAGGGGATAATGGCTACACCTTC. Translated, it gives CASSQAGDNGYTF.

The count of this clone is one. The J gene is TRBJ2-7, the V gene TRBV10-3, with 9 positions matching TRBD1. Trimming at V came to 4 bases and at J to 2 bases, leaving 6 bases not matched to a gene. This CDR3 has 15 amino acids. Germline V gives CDR1 ENHRY, CDR2 SYGVKD. The CDR3 DNA sequence: TGTGCCATCAGTGCCCCGGGACAGGGCACCTACGAGCAGTACTTC. This codes for CAISAPGQGTYEQYF.

The chain employs TRBV12-5 and TRBJ1-2; a weak D match, TRBD1 (6 bases). This CDR3 contains 14 residues. Germline V gene lookup returns CDR1 LGHNT and CDR2 FRNRAP. Trimming took off 3 bases at V and 4 bases at J, with 12 bases between the two ends. The CDR3 coding sequence is TGTGCTAGTGGTTTCCAGGGGATGGGCTATGGCTACACCTTC. Translated: CASGFQGMGYGYTF.

J is TRBJ2-5 and V is TRBV18; TRBD2 is a possible D gene (6 bases). The CDR3 runs to 18 residues. Between the trimmed V and J ends, which lost 0 bases and 2 bases, there was a span of 19 bases. Per the germline V gene, CDR1 is KGHSH and CDR2 is LQKENI. The CDR3 region is CASSPPNRDSLRQETQYF. CDR3 DNA: TGTGCCAGCTCACCACCGAACCGGGACTCTCTTCGTCAAGAGACCCAGTACTTC.

This clone appeared once. The chain recombines TRBV7-9 with TRBJ1-1, with D maybe TRBD1 (5 bases). There are 15 residues in the CDR3. Trimming left V 7 bases short and J 1 base short, with 16 bases between. Per germline, CDR1 SEHNR and CDR2 FQNEAQ (reference sequence). The CDR3 nucleotides read TGTGCCAGCACCCCCCCGGCAGGGTGGAACACTGAAGCTTTCTTT. It specifies CASTPPAGWNTEAFF.

The genes are TRBV6-1 and TRBJ1-1; a possible D gene is TRBD1 (5 bases). Trimming cost V 5 bases and J 7 bases, with 14 bases left between them. Germline V lookup: CDR1 MNHNS, CDR2 SASEGT. This CDR3 region has 13 residues. This CDR3 reads CASSFPGLFEAFF. The CDR3 DNA reads TGTGCCAGCAGTTTCCCGGGACTTTTTGAAGCTTTCTTT.

V gene TRBV18 combines with J gene TRBJ1-1; no definite D call. Germline assignment: CDR1 KGHSH and CDR2 LQKENI. The CDR3 runs 16 residues. Between the trimmed V and J ends, which lost 0 bases and 1 base, there was a span of 12 bases. CDR3 region: CASSPPLGRSNTEAFF. CDR3 nucleotides: TGTGCCAGCTCACCACCCCTCGGCAGGTCGAACACTGAAGCTTTCTTT. Supplemented by reference TRBV18 and TRBJ1-1, the full variable domain reads NAGVMQNPRHLVRRRGQEARLRCSPMKGHSHVYWYRQLPEEGLKFMVYLQKENIIDESGMPKERFSAEFPKEGPSILRIQQVVRGDSAAYFCASSPPLGRSNTEAFFGQGTRLTVV.

The chain couples TRBV29-1 to TRBJ2-7; TRBD2 agrees at 7 bases. Per germline, CDR1 SQVTM and CDR2 ANQGSEA. The CDR3 is 14 residues long. J lost 4 bases, V lost 6 bases, and 12 bases had no gene match. The CDR3: CSVVTGRGDYEQYF. CDR3 coding DNA: TGCAGCGTCGTAACGGGACGGGGGGATTACGAGCAGTACTTC.

Only a few counts were recorded for this clone. The rearrangement joins TRBV9 to TRBJ1-2; TRBD1 agrees at 8 bases. The CDR3 runs to 12 residues. The junction had 2 bases not matched to a gene; V was cut back by 6 bases and J by 4 bases. Germline V gene data show CDR1 as SGDLS and CDR2 as YYNGEE. For the CDR3, the DNA is TGTGCCAGCATGGACAGGGCCTATGGCTACACCTTC. It encodes CASMDRAYGYTF.

The V call is TRBV5-8, the J call TRBJ2-7, with a tentative D call TRBD1 (6 bases). This CDR3 contains 13 residues. Trimming removed 3 bases from V and 3 bases from J, with 10 bases in between. CDR1 is SGHTS, CDR2 YDEGEE, per germline. The CDR3 is CASSYGQNYEQYF. As DNA, the CDR3 is TGTGCCAGCAGCTATGGACAGAACTACGAGCAGTACTTC.